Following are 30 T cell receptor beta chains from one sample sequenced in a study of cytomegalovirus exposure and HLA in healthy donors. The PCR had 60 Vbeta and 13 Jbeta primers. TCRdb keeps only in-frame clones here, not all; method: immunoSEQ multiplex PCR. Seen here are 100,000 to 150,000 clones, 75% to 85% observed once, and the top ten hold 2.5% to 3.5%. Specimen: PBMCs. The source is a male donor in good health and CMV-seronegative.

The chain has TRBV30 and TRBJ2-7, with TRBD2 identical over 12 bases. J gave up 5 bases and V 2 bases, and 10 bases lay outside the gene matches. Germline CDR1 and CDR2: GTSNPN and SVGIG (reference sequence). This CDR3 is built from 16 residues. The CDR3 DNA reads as TGTGCCTGGAGTAAGGGGCTAGCGGGAGGGCCCGACGAGCAGTACTTC. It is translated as CAWSKGLAGGPDEQYF. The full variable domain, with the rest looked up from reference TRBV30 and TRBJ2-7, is SQTIHQWPATLVQPVGSPLSLECTVEGTSNPNLYWYRQAAGRGLQLLFYSVGIGQISSEVPQNLSASRPQDRQFILSSKKLLLSDSGFYLCAWSKGLAGGPDEQYFGPGTRLTVT.

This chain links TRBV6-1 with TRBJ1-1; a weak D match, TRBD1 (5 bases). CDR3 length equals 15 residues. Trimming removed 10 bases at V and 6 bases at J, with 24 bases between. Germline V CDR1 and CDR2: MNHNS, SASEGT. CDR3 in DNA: TGTGCCACCGGTGGGGGGTTTTCGGGTCTATCTGAAGCTTTCTTT. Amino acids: CATGGGFSGLSEAFF.

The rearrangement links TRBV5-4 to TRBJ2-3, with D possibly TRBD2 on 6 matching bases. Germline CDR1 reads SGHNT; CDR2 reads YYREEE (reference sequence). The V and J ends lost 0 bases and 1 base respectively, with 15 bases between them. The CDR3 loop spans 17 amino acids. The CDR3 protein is CASSLGLLRGGTDTQYF. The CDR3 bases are TGTGCCAGCAGCTTGGGTCTGTTGCGGGGTGGCACAGATACGCAGTATTTT.

The CDR3 reads CATSRDLSGRAYTGELFF. CDR3 in DNA: TGTGCCACCAGCAGAGATCTCAGCGGGAGGGCTTACACCGGGGAGCTGTTTTTT. The chain has TRBV15 and TRBJ2-2; 10 bases match TRBD2. With V trimmed by 0 bases and J by 3 bases, 7 bases remained unmatched. Germline values: CDR1 LNHNV, CDR2 YYDKDF (reference sequence). This CDR3 has 18 residues. Using reference TRBV15 and TRBJ2-2 for the parts outside the CDR3, the full variable domain is DAMVIQNPRYQVTQFGKPVTLSCSQTLNHNVMYWYQQKSSQAPKLLFHYYDKDFNNEADTPDNFQSRRPNTSFCFLDIRSPGLGDTAMYLCATSRDLSGRAYTGELFFGEGSRLTVL.

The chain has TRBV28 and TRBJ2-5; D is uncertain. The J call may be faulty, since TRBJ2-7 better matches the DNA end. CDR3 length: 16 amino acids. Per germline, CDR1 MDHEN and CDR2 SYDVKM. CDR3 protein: CASSLPTRTASYEQYF. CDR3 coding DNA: TGTGCCAGCAGTTTACCGACCCGAACAGCAAGCTACGAGCAGTACTTC.

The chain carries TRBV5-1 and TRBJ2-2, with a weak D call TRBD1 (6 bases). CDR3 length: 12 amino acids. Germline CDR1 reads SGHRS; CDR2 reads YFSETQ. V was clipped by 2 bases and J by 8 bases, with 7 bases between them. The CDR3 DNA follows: TGCGCCAGCAGCTTAGGACAGGGGGAGCTGTTTTTT. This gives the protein CASSLGQGELFF.

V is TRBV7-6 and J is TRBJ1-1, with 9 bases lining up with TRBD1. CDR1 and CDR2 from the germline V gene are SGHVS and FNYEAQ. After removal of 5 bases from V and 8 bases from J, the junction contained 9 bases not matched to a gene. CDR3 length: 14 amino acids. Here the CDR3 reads CASSGRTGVSEAFF. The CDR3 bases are TGTGCCAGCAGCGGGCGGACAGGGGTGTCAGAAGCTTTCTTT.

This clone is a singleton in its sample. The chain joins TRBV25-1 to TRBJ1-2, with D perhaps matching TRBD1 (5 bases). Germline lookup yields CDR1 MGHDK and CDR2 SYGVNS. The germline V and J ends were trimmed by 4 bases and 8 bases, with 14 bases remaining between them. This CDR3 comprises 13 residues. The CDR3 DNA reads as TGTGCCAGCAGTGGCTGGACAACGGAAGGCTACACCTTC. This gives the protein CASSGWTTEGYTF.

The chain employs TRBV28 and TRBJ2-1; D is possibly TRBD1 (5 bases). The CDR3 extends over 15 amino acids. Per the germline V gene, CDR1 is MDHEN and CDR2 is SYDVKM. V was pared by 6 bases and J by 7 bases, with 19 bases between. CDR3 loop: CASRKGREGGNEQFF. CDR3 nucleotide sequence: TGTGCCAGCAGAAAGGGCAGGGAAGGTGGAAATGAGCAGTTCTTC.

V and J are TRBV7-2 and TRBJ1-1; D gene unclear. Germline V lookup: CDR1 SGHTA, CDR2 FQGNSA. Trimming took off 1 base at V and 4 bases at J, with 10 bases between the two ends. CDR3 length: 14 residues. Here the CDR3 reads CASSLGSAGTEAFF. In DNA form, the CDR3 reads TGTGCCAGCAGCTTAGGGTCGGCAGGCACTGAAGCTTTCTTT.

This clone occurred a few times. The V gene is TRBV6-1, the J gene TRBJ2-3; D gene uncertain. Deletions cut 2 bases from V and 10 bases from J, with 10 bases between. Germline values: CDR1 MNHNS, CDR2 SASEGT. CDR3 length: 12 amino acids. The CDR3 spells CASSELGSAQYF. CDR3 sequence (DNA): TGTGCCAGCAGTGAATTGGGCAGTGCGCAGTATTTT.

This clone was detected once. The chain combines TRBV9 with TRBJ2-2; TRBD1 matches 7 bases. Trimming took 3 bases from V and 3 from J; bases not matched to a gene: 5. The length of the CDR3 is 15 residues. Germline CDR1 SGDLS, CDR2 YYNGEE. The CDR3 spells CASSAGQAYTGELFF. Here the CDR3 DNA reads TGTGCCAGCAGCGCCGGACAGGCCTACACCGGGGAGCTGTTTTTT.

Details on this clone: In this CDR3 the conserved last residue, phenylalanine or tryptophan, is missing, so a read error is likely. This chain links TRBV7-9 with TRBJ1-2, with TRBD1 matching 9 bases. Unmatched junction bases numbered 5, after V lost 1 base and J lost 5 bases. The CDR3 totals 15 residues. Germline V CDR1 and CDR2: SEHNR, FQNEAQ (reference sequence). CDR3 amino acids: CASSLEGTGIYGYTL. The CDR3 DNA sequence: TGTGCCAGCAGCTTAGAAGGGACAGGGATATATGGCTACACCCTC.

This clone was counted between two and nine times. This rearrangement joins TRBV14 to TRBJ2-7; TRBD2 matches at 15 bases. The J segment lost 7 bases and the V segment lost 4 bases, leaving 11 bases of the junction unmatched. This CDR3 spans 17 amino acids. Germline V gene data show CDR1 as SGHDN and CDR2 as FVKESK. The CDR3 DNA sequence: TGTGCCAGCAGCCCACCGGGACTAGCGGGGGGCCGGGTGGAGCAGTACTTC. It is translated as CASSPPGLAGGRVEQYF.

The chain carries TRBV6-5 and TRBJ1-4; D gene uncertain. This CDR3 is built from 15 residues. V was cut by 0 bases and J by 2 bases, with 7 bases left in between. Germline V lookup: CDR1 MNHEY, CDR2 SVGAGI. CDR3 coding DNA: TGTGCCAGCAGTTACTCTATACAGACTAATGAAAAACTGTTTTTT. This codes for CASSYSIQTNEKLFF.

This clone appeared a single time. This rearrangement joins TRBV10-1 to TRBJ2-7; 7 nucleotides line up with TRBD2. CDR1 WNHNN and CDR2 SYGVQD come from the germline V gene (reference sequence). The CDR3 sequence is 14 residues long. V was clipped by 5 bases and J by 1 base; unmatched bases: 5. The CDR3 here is CASSRDYNSYEQYF. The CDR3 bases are TGCGCCAGCAGTAGGGACTATAATTCCTACGAGCAGTACTTC.

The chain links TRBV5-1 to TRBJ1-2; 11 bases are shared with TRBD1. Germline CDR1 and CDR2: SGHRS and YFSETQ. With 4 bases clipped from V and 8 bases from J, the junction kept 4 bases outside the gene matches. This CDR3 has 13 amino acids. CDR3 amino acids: CASSDGTGGGYTF. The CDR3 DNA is TGCGCCAGCAGCGATGGGACAGGGGGAGGCTACACCTTC.

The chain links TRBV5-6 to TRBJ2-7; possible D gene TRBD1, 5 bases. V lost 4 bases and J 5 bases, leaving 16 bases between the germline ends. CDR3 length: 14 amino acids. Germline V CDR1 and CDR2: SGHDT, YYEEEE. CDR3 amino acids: CASSIVQTAHEQYF. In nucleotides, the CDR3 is TGTGCCAGCAGCATCGTCCAGACAGCTCACGAGCAGTACTTC.

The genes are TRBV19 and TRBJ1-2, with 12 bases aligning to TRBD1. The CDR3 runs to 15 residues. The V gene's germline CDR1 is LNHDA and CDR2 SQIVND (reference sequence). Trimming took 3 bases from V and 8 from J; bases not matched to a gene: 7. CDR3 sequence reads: CASSIYGTGGLGYTF. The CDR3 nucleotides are TGTGCCAGTAGTATTTACGGGACAGGGGGCCTAGGCTACACCTTC. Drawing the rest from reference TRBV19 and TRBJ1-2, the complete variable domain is DGGITQSPKYLFRKEGQNVTLSCEQNLNHDAMYWYRQDPGQGLRLIYYSQIVNDFQKGDIAEGYSVSREKKESFPLTVTSAQKNPTAFYLCASSIYGTGGLGYTFGSGTRLTVV.

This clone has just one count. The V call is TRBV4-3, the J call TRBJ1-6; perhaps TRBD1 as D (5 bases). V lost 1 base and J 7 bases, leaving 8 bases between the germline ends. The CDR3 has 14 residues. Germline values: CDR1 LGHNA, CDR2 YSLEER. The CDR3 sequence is CASSQGQLNSPLHF. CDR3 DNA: TGCGCCAGCAGCCAAGGACAGCTCAATTCACCCCTCCACTTT.

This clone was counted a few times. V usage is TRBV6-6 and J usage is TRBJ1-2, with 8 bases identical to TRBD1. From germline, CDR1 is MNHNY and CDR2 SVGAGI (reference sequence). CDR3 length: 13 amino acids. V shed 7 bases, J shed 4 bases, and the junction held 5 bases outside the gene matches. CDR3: CASMGTGLYGYTF. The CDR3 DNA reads TGTGCCAGCATGGGGACAGGCCTCTATGGCTACACCTTC.

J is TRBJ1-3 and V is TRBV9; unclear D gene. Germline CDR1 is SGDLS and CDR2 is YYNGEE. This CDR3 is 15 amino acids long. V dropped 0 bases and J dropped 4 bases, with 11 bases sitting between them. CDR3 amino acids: CASSVGADQGNTIYF. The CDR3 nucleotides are TGTGCCAGCAGCGTAGGGGCAGACCAAGGAAACACCATATATTTT. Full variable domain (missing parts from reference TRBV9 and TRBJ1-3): DSGVTQTPKHLITATGQRVTLRCSPRSGDLSVYWYQQSLDQGLQFLIQYYNGEERAKGNILERFSAQQFPDLHSELNLSSLELGDSALYFCASSVGADQGNTIYFGEGSWLTVV.

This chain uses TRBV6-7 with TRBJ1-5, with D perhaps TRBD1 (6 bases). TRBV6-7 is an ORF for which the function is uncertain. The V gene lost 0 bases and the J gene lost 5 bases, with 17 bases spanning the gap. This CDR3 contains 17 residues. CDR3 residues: CASSYSSLGGAHQPQHF. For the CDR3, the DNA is TGTGCCAGCAGTTACTCGAGTCTAGGGGGGGCTCATCAGCCCCAGCATTTT.

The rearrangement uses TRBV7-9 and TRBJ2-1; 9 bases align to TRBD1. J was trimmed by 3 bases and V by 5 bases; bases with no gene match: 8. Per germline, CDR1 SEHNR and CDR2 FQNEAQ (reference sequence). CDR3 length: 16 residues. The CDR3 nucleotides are TGTGCCAGCAGCACCAAACAGGGGGCCTTCTACAATGAGCAGTTCTTC. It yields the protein CASSTKQGAFYNEQFF.

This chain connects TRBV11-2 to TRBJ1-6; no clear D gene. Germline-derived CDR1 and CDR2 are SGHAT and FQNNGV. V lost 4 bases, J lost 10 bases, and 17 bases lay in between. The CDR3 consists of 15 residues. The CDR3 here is CASSSPPGSRSPLHF. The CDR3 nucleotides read TGTGCCAGCAGCTCCCCCCCGGGGTCCCGATCACCCCTCCACTTT.

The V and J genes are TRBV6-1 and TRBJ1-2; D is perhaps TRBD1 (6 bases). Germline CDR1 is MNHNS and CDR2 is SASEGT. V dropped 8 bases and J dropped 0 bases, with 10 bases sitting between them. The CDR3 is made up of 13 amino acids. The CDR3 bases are TGTGCCAGCGCCGGACAGTCTAACTATGGCTACACCTTC. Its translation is CASAGQSNYGYTF.

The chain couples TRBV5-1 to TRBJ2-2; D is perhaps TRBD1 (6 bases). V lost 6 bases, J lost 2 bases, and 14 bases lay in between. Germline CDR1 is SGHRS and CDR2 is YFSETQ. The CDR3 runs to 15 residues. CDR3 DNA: TGCGCCAGCAAACAGGGAACACTTAACACCGGGGAGCTGTTTTTT. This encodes CASKQGTLNTGELFF.

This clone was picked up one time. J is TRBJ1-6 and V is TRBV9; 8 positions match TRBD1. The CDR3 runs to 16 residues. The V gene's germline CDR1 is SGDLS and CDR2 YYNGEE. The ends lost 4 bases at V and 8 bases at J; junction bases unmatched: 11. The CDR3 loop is CASSPQDRGSYSPLHF. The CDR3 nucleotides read TGTGCCAGCAGCCCCCAAGACAGGGGTTCCTATTCACCCCTCCACTTT.

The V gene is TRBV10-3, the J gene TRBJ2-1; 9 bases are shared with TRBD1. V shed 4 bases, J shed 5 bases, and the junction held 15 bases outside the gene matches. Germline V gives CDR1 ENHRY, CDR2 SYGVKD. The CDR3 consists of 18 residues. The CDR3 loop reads CAISANRGRGTGDNEQFF. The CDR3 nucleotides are TGTGCCATCAGTGCAAACAGGGGGCGAGGTACAGGCGACAATGAGCAGTTCTTC.

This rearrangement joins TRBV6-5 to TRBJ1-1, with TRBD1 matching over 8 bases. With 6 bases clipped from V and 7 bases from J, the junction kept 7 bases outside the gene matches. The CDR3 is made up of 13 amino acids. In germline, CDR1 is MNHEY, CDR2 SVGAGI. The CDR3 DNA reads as TGTGCCAGCAGGGCCAGGACAGGGAATGAAGCTTTCTTT. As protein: CASRARTGNEAFF.